Below, 5 T cell receptor beta chains from the same sample are listed, as sequenced in a study of shared clonotypes between healthy human individuals. CD45RO negativity and positive selection for CCR7 defined naive CD8 cells, a population that excluded terminally differentiated effector memory CD45RA+ cells. Assay: immunoSEQ multiplex PCR; the TCRdb copy retains only in-frame clones and omits some. The sample lists hundreds of thousands of clones; roughly 96% were seen once. The sequencing sample was made of naive CD8+ T cells sorted from blood. These receptor sequences come from a woman aged 25 to 39 in good health.

The V gene is TRBV28, the J gene TRBJ2-2; the D gene could be TRBD1 or TRBD2 (5 bases each). The V and J ends lost 3 bases and 6 bases respectively, with 8 bases between them. The CDR3 runs 13 residues. The germline V gene has CDR1 MDHEN and CDR2 SYDVKM. CDR3 in DNA: TGTGCCAGCAGTTTTTTGGGACCCGGGGAGCTGTTTTTT. This sequence encodes CASSFLGPGELFF.

The chain has TRBV28 and TRBJ1-2, with TRBD1 matching over 7 bases. J lost 0 bases, V lost 5 bases, and 9 bases had no gene match. The CDR3 length is 16 residues. CDR1 and CDR2 (germline): MDHEN, SYDVKM. CDR3 DNA: TGTGCCAGCAGTCAACCCCGGGACAGCCCTAACTATGGCTACACCTTC. Translating gives CASSQPRDSPNYGYTF.

The chain employs TRBV5-4 and TRBJ2-7, with D possibly called TRBD1 or TRBD2 (5 bases each). Germline CDR1 SGHNT, CDR2 YYREEE (reference sequence). The CDR3 covers 12 residues. The germline V and J ends were trimmed by 4 bases and 7 bases, with 12 bases remaining between them. CDR3 region: CASSAGTGEQYF. The CDR3 region has the DNA TGTGCCAGCAGCGCCGGGACCGGGGAGCAGTACTTC. The variable domain in full, with the rest retrieved from reference TRBV5-4 and TRBJ2-7, is ETGVTQSPTHLIKTRGQQVTLRCSSQSGHNTVSWYQQALGQGPQFIFQYYREEENGRGNFPPRFSGLQFPNYSSELNVNALELDDSALYLCASSAGTGEQYFGPGTRLTVT.

The chain uses TRBV27 and TRBJ2-2; D not resolved. This CDR3 spans 12 amino acids. V lost 3 bases, J lost 7 bases, and 6 bases lay in between. Germline CDR1 reads MNHEY; CDR2 reads SMNVEV (reference sequence). The CDR3 DNA reads TGTGCCAGCAGTTTCCCACGCGGGGAGCTGTTTTTT. This translates into CASSFPRGELFF.

V is TRBV19 and J is TRBJ2-7, with D tentatively TRBD2 (5 bases). The CDR3 is 13 residues long. V was shortened by 3 bases and J by 6 bases, with 12 bases between the two germline ends. Germline CDR1 reads LNHDA; CDR2 reads SQIVND (reference sequence). The DNA for the CDR3 is TGTGCCAGTAGTATGTTACTAGGAGGCGAGCAGTACTTC. Its translation: CASSMLLGGEQYF.